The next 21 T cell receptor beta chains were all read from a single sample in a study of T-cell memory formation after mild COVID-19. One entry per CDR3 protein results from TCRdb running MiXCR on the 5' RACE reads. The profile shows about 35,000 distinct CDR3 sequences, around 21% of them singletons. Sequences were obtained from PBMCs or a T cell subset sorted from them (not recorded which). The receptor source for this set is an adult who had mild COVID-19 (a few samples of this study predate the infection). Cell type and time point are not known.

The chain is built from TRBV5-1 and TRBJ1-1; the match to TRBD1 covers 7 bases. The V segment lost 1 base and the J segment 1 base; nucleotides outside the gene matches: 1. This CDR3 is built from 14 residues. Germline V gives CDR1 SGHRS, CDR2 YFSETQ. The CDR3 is CASSLKGANTEAFF. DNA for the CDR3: TGCGCCAGCAGCTTGAAGGGGGCGAACACTGAAGCTTTCTTT.

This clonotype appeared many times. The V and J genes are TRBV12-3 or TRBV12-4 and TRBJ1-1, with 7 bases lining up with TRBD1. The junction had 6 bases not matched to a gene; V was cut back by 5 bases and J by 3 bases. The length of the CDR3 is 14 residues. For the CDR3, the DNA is TGTGCCAGCAGTCCGCAACAGGGGTACACTGAAGCTTTCTTT. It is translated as CASSPQQGYTEAFF.

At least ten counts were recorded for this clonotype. In DNA form, the CDR3 reads TGTGCCAGCAGTGAGCGACAGGTTCTCTCCCTCCACTTT. The encoded protein is CASSERQVLSLHF. The chain joins TRBV6-1 to TRBJ1-6; tentative D call: TRBD1 (6 bases). CDR1 MNHNS and CDR2 SASEGT come from the germline V gene. V was clipped by 3 bases and J by 14 bases, with 14 bases between them. The CDR3 totals 13 residues.

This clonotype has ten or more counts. This CDR3 reads CASSPLPTVPDYEQYF. DNA for the CDR3: TGTGCCAGCAGTCCCCTTCCGACAGTCCCCGACTACGAGCAGTACTTC. The chain is built from TRBV6-5 and TRBJ2-7, with D maybe TRBD1 (5 bases). V lost 5 bases, J lost 3 bases, and 20 bases lay in between. CDR1 and CDR2 from the germline V gene are MNHEY and SVGAGI. CDR3 length: 16 residues.

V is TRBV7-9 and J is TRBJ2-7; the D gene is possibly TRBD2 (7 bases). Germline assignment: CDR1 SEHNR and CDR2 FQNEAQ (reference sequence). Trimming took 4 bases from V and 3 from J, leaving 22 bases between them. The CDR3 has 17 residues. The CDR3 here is CASSSTAGASVVYEQYF. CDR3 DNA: TGTGCCAGCAGCTCTACGGCGGGGGCTAGCGTTGTCTACGAGCAGTACTTC.

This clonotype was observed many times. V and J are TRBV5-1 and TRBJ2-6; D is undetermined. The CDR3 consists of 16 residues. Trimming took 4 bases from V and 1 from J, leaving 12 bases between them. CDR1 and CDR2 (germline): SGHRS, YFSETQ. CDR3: CASSPQLNSGANVLTF. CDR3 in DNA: TGCGCCAGCAGCCCTCAGCTTAATTCTGGGGCCAACGTCCTGACTTTC.

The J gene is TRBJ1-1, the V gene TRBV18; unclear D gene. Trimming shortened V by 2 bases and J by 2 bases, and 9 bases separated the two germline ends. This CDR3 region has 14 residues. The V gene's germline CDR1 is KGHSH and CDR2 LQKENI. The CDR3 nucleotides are TGTGCCAGCTCACCAGTTGTAGGCAACACTGAAGCTTTCTTT. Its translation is CASSPVVGNTEAFF. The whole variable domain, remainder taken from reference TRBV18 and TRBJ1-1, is NAGVMQNPRHLVRRRGQEARLRCSPMKGHSHVYWYRQLPEEGLKFMVYLQKENIIDESGMPKERFSAEFPKEGPSILRIQQVVRGDSAAYFCASSPVVGNTEAFFGQGTRLTVV.

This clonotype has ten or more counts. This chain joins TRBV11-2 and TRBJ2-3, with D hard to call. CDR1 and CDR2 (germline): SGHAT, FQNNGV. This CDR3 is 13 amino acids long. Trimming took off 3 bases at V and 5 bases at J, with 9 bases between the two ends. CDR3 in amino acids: CASSLTVGDTQYF. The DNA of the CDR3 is TGTGCCAGCAGCTTGACGGTGGGAGATACGCAGTATTTT.

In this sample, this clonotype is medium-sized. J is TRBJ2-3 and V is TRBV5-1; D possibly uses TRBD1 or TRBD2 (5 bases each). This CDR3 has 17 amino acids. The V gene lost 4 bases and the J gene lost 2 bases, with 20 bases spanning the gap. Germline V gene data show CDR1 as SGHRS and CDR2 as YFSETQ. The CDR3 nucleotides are TGCGCCAGCAGCGTCCGGGACCTCAGCCGTTACACAGATACGCAGTATTTT. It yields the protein CASSVRDLSRYTDTQYF.

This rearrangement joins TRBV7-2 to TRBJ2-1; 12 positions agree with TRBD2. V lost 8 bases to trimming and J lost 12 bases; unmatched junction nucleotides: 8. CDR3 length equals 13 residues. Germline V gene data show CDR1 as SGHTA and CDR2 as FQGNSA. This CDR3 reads CASRASGGARQFF. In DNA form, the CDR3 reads TGTGCCAGCCGGGCTAGCGGGGGGGCGAGGCAGTTCTTC.

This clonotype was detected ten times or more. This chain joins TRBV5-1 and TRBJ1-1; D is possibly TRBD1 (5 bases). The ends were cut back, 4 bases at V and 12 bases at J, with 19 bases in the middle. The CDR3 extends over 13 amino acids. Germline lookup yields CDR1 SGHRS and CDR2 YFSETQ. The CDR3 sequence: CASSRDFGLATFF. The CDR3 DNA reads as TGCGCCAGCAGCCGGGACTTCGGACTTGCAACTTTCTTT.

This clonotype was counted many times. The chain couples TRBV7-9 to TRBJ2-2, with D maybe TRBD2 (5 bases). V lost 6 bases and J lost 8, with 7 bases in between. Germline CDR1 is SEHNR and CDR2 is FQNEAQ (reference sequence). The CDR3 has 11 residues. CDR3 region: CASRSGGELFF. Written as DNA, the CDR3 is TGTGCCAGCAGATCGGGGGGGGAGCTGTTTTTT.

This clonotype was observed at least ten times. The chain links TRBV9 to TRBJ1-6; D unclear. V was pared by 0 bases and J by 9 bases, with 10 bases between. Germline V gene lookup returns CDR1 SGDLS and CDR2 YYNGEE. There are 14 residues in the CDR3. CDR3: CASSVEQRASPLHF. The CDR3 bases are TGTGCCAGCAGCGTAGAGCAGCGAGCTTCACCCCTCCACTTT. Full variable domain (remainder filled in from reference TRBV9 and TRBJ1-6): DSGVTQTPKHLITATGQRVTLRCSPRSGDLSVYWYQQSLDQGLQFLIQYYNGEERAKGNILERFSAQQFPDLHSELNLSSLELGDSALYFCASSVEQRASPLHFGNGTRLTVT.

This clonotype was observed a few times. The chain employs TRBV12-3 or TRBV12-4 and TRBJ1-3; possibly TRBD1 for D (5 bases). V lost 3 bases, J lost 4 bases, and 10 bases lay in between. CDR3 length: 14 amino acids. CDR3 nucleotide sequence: TGTGCCAGCAGTTTCCGGGGGGAAGGAAACACCATATATTTT. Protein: CASSFRGEGNTIYF.

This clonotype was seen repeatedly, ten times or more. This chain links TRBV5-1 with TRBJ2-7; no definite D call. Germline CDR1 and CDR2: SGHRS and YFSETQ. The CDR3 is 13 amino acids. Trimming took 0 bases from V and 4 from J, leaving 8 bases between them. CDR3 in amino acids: CASSLGRWYEQYF. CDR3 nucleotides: TGCGCCAGCAGCTTGGGCAGATGGTACGAGCAGTACTTC.

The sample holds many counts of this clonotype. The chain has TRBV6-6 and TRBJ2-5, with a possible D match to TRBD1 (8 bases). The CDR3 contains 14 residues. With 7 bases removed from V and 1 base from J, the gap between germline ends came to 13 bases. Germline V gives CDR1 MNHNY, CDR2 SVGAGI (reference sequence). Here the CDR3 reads CASKTGGVQETQYF. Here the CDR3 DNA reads TGTGCCAGCAAAACAGGGGGGGTCCAAGAGACCCAGTACTTC.

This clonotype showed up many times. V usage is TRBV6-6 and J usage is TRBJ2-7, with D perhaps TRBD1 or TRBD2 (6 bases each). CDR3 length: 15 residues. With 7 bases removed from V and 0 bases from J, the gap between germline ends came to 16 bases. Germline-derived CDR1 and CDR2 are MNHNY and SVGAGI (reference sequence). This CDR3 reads CASTNGGSSSYEQYF. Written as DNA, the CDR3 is TGTGCCAGCACTAACGGGGGCTCGAGCTCCTACGAGCAGTACTTC.

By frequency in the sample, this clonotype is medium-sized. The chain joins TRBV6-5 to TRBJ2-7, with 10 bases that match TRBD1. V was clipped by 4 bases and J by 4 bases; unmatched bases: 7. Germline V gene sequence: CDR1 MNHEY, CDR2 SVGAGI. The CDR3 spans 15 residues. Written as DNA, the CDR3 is TGTGCCAGCAGTTTACGGGGGACAGGGGCTTACGAGCAGTACTTC. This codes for CASSLRGTGAYEQYF.

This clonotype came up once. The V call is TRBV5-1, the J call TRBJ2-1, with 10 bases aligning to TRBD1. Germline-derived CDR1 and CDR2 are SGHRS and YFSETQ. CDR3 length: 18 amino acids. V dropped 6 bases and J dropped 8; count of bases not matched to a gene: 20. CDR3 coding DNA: TGCGCCAGCATCCAAGACGGGACAGGGGACCTCGGATTGGATGAGCAGTTCTTC. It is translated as CASIQDGTGDLGLDEQFF.

For the CDR3, the DNA is TGTGCCAGCAGGTCAGGGTGGGGCTACACCTTC. This codes for CASRSGWGYTF. This sequence joins TRBV25-1 and TRBJ1-2; D is possibly TRBD1 (5 bases). Germline V gene data show CDR1 as MGHDK and CDR2 as SYGVNS. Trimming pared 6 bases from V and 8 bases from J, leaving 10 bases between. The CDR3 is made up of 11 amino acids.

CDR3 sequence: CASSLGMGTDTQYF. The CDR3 region has the DNA TGTGCCAGCAGCTTAGGTATGGGCACAGATACGCAGTATTTT. The chain couples TRBV7-9 to TRBJ2-3; D gene unclear. In germline, CDR1 is SEHNR, CDR2 FQNEAQ (reference sequence). This CDR3 is built from 14 residues. V lost 1 base and J 1 base, leaving 6 bases between the germline ends.